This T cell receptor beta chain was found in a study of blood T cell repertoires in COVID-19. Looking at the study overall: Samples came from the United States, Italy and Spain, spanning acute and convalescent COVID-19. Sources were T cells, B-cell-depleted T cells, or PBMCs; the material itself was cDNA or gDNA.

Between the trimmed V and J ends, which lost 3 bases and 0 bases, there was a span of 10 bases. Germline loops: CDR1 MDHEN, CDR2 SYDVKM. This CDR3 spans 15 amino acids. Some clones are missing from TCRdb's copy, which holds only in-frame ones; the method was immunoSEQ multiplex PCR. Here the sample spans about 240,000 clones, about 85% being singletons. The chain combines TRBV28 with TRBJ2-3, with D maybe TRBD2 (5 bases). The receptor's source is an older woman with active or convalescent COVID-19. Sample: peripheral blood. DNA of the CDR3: TGTGCCAGCAGTTTGGCAGCGGCTAGCACAGATACGCAGTATTTT. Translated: CASSLAAASTDTQYF.